This passage covers 11 T cell receptor beta chains from one sample sequenced in a study of beta chain features in type 1 diabetes. The whole isolated RNA underwent reverse transcription, so sequencing captured expressed TCRB transcripts. The data were produced by immunoSEQ multiplex PCR, yet TCRdb's version contains in-frame clones alone and is incomplete. The sample holds 350,000 to 450,000 clones; about 15% are singletons and the top ten take about 0.034%. The sample taken for sequencing was naive CD4+ T cells from blood. These receptors originate from a man aged 25-45 years in good health.

This chain links TRBV2 with TRBJ2-5; 7 bases fit TRBD2. The CDR3 extends over 14 amino acids. CDR1 is SNHLY, CDR2 FYNNEI, per germline. The ends lost 4 bases at V and 5 bases at J; junction bases unmatched: 7. CDR3 protein: CASSARLALETQYF. Here the CDR3 DNA reads TGTGCCAGCAGTGCCCGACTAGCTCTGGAGACCCAGTACTTC.

The chain employs TRBV29-1 and TRBJ1-2; no definite D call. Germline values: CDR1 SQVTM, CDR2 ANQGSEA. V was cut by 1 base and J by 6 bases, with 6 bases left in between. The length of the CDR3 is 11 residues. The CDR3 bases are TGCAGCGTTGAAGGCCCGGATGGCTACACCTTC. It translates to CSVEGPDGYTF.

J is TRBJ2-7 and V is TRBV6-1; no firm D call. This CDR3 has 14 amino acids. Germline-derived CDR1 and CDR2 are MNHNS and SASEGT. Trimming cost V 3 bases and J 4 bases, with 13 bases left between them. The CDR3 DNA is TGTGCCAGCAGTGAGATCACAGTAGGTTACGAGCAGTACTTC. Translation: CASSEITVGYEQYF.

This clone showed up just a few times. The CDR3 region has the DNA TGTGCCAGCAGCTTGCGACGGCCGAACACCGGGGAGCTGTTTTTT. Translating it yields CASSLRRPNTGELFF. The chain joins TRBV7-2 to TRBJ2-2; D gene unclear. Trimming removed 3 bases at V and 0 bases at J, with 8 bases between. In germline, CDR1 is SGHTA, CDR2 FQGNSA. The CDR3 contains 15 residues.

Notes on this clone: At one of its ends the junction is not consistent with the germline gene, which may arise from a read error. The V call is TRBV9, the J call TRBJ1-2, with D possibly TRBD1 on 6 matching bases. Per the germline V gene, CDR1 is SGDLS and CDR2 is YYNGEE. This CDR3 is 12 amino acids long. DNA of the CDR3: TGTGCCAGCAGCGTAGCTACAGGGAAGGTCTCCTTC. Its protein is CASSVATGKVSF.

J is TRBJ1-2 and V is TRBV30, with D possibly TRBD1 on 5 matching bases. This CDR3 spans 13 amino acids. CDR1 is GTSNPN, CDR2 SVGIG, per germline (reference sequence). The ends were cut back, 1 base at V and 4 bases at J, with 10 bases in the middle. The CDR3 DNA follows: TGTGCCTGGAGTGGGGGACTTCTCTATGGCTACACCTTC. Protein sequence: CAWSGGLLYGYTF.

The J gene is TRBJ1-1, the V gene TRBV7-9; D call uncertain. In germline, CDR1 is SEHNR, CDR2 FQNEAQ (reference sequence). The CDR3 has 8 residues. V dropped 6 bases and J dropped 14 bases, with 7 bases sitting between them. This CDR3 reads CASSPPFF. The CDR3 bases are TGTGCCAGCAGTCCACCCTTCTTT.

This clone appeared a few times. The chain is built from TRBV5-4 and TRBJ2-7, with TRBD2 identical over 12 bases. Unmatched junction bases numbered 7, after V lost 5 bases and J lost 7 bases. CDR1 SGHNT and CDR2 YYREEE come from the germline V gene (reference sequence). The CDR3 sequence is 14 residues long. CDR3 amino acids: CASSPSGRAWEQYV. DNA for the CDR3: TGTGCCAGCAGTCCTAGCGGGAGGGCCTGGGAGCAGTACGTC.

The rearrangement uses TRBV11-1 and TRBJ2-1; maybe TRBD2 (6 bases). V lost 1 base and J lost 9, with 16 bases in between. The CDR3 has 15 amino acids. Germline V gene sequence: CDR1 SGHAT, CDR2 FQDESV (reference sequence). The CDR3 is CASSLGAEGSSEQFF. CDR3 bases: TGTGCCAGCAGCTTAGGAGCGGAGGGCTCCTCTGAGCAGTTCTTC.

This rearrangement joins TRBV25-1 to TRBJ1-1, with D unclear. Trimming left V 0 bases short and J 0 bases short, with 8 bases between. CDR1 MGHDK and CDR2 SYGVNS come from the germline V gene. The CDR3 runs 15 residues. The DNA for the CDR3 is TGTGCCAGCAGTGAATATGAAGCCCTGAACACTGAAGCTTTCTTT. It translates to CASSEYEALNTEAFF.

V is TRBV7-6 and J is TRBJ2-5, with TRBD1 matching over 11 bases. The V gene's germline CDR1 is SGHVS and CDR2 FNYEAQ. The CDR3 extends over 18 amino acids. V gave up 3 bases and J gave up 4 bases; unmatched junction bases: 13. The CDR3 region has the DNA TGTGCCAGCAGCTTCTTAGGACAGGGGGCGCGGGCTCGAGAGACCCAGTACTTC. Translating gives CASSFLGQGARARETQYF.